This T cell receptor (beta chain) was retrieved from a study of shared clonotypes between healthy human individuals (dated by TCRdb to 2020 to 2021). Study-level background: The cohort included three men and two women between 18 and 49 years of age. For each donor, three plates each were used for CD4 naive and CD4 memory, two plates were used for CD8 naive, and one plate was used for CD8 memory. To estimate repertoire size and how much clonotype sharing occurs between individuals, the study deeply sequenced the blood TCR repertoires of 5 or 6 healthy adults. To increase sequencing depth and limit assay-specific biases, TCR repertoire library preparation and sequencing were carried out by different laboratories using diverse techniques. Per donor, leukapheresis produced somewhere between about 0.85 and 8.9 billion PBMCs.

For the CD8 naive samples, CD45RO-negative cells were positively selected for CCR7, yielding a CD45RA+CCR7+ population from which TemRA cells were excluded. Donors were healthy HIV-negative adults with no recently reported acute infections or vaccinations. Every donor was a Caucasian adult living in Nashville, Tennessee, USA. Blood was collected by leukapheresis, and PBMCs were isolated by Ficoll-Histopaque density gradient centrifugation and then cryopreserved in liquid nitrogen vapor phase. Analytical flow cytometry was used to check the purity and quantity of each magnetically sorted T cell population. Genomic DNA was isolated from every sorted fraction and measured by UV absorbance on a Nanodrop 2000c. TCR CDR3 regions were amplified from genomic DNA by multiplex PCR using the deep immunoSEQ assay. Extracted genomic DNA from each cell subset was spread evenly across all wells of several immunoSEQ 96-well plates, with each plate serving as a replicate. For sorted subsets, each replicate PCR was loaded with approximately 0.2 ug genomic DNA, equivalent to roughly 30,000 T cell genomes. Purified libraries were quantified with a Qubit 3.0 fluorometer, sized on a Bioanalyzer 2100, and re-quantified with the KAPA Library Quantification kit. Each immunoSEQ 96-well plate was sequenced on its own single-read 150-cycle Illumina NextSeq 550 flow cell. Under the source paper's analysis protocol: Because only junctional sequences without quality scores were contained in the immunoSEQ output, filtering matching that applied to full-length reads could not be performed. To assign V/J genes and CDR3, sequences were annotated using PyIR, a Python wrapper for IgBLAST v1.9, with IMGT germline references. Any read was removed if the V/J assignment was weak (E-value above 1e-6), the CDR3 was missing, or the read contained stop codons, out-of-frame junctions, or ambiguous translated residues. A V3J clonotype was defined by an identical inferred V gene, J gene, and CDR3 amino acid sequence. To compute the percentage overlap between repertoires, the number of shared unique clonotypes was divided by the size of the smaller repertoire. Repertoire richness was assessed with RTK rarefaction, the Chao1 estimator, and Recon v2.1 estimates of unobserved clonotypes. Generation probabilities for all TCRbeta clonotypes obtained by the gDNA method from a few donors were computed using OLGA. In its TCRdb copy, this immuneACCESS table keeps in-frame sequences only and misses some clones. Where compared with another copy, unresolved V genes explain less than half of these, and the others have no known cause. V, J and clone size reflect that table, while D and trimming were determined from the DNA. The sample table shows some 800,000 clones, and almost 95% are seen once. Less than 25% of the sample belongs to the ten largest clones.

Concerning this clone: The antigen it binds to is not known. The sample holds no much larger clone one base away, and base qualities are not on file.

Broad study findings and their caveats: When a few donors were compared, the shared fraction of clonotypes was roughly 4.8% for naive CD4, less than 4% for naive CD8, 2.3% for memory CD4, and 0.4% for memory CD8. Pairwise subsampling led to the expectation that sequencing depth would affect the degree of clonotype sharing among donors. Incomplete sequencing was indicated by rarefaction of sorted-subset datasets, despite the large sequencing depth. Compared with non-shared clonotypes, the clonotypes found in all four sorted-subset donors had higher generation probabilities. Because the study included a small number of donors, the genetic and exposure-history diversity represented was limited. Naive subsets generally had larger estimated clonotype richness than memory subsets. Sampling was restricted to blood, and TCR repertoires in tissue are likely to differ from TCR repertoires in blood.

The CDR3 runs 13 residues from the cysteine to the phenylalanine. Just the 39-base CDR3 DNA is kept, in frame starting at base 1. Trimming removed 0 bases from V and 9 bases from J, leaving 9 bases between the germline ends. Based on the germline V gene, the CDR1 and CDR2 sequences are ENHRY and SYGVKD. This sequence was found in a man aged 25 to 40 in good health. The sample was naive CD8+ T cells sorted from blood. In the paper's terms, the cell subset or site label means: CD45RA+CCR7+. The chain is encoded by TRBV10-3 joined to TRBJ2-1, with TRBD2 tentatively as D gene (6 bases match). The nucleotide sequence is TGTGCCATCAGTGAGTCGATGGAGGGTGAGCAGTTCTTC. Its protein product is CAISESMEGEQFF.